A single sample gave rise to the 30 T cell receptor beta chains below, sequenced in a study of early T cells in non-severe SARS-CoV-2 infection. One entry per CDR3 protein results from TCRdb running MiXCR on the 5' RACE reads. The data show about 100,000 distinct CDR3 sequences, about 12% seen once. Sequencing was done on a sample of whole blood. The source of these receptors is an adult who was a healthcare worker with PCR-confirmed SARS-CoV-2 infection or an uninfected control (not recorded which).

This clonotype was counted a few times. The V call is TRBV19, the J call TRBJ1-5; D unresolved. V was cut by 11 bases and J by 5 bases, with 22 bases left in between. The CDR3 loop spans 15 amino acids. Germline CDR1 is LNHDA and CDR2 is SQIVND (reference sequence). The CDR3 DNA reads as TGTGCCCATGGAGGTAGACCCTTAATCCATCAGCCCCAGCATTTT. Translated: CAHGGRPLIHQPQHF. Full variable domain (outside the CDR3, taken from reference TRBV19 and TRBJ1-5): DGGITQSPKYLFRKEGQNVTLSCEQNLNHDAMYWYRQDPGQGLRLIYYSQIVNDFQKGDIAEGYSVSREKKESFPLTVTSAQKNPTAFYLCAHGGRPLIHQPQHFGDGTRLSIL.

This clonotype was seen a handful of times. The chain has TRBV7-6 and TRBJ1-2; possible D gene TRBD1, 5 bases. The ends were cut back, 2 bases at V and 4 bases at J, with 11 bases in the middle. Germline V gives CDR1 SGHVS, CDR2 FNYEAQ. This CDR3 has 14 residues. The CDR3 protein is CASSLWQGSYGYTF. The CDR3 coding sequence is TGTGCCAGCAGCTTATGGCAGGGTAGCTATGGCTACACCTTC.

The V and J genes are TRBV19 and TRBJ2-3; TRBD2 matches 11 bases. In germline, CDR1 is LNHDA, CDR2 SQIVND (reference sequence). This CDR3 has 18 amino acids. The V segment lost 3 bases and the J segment 6 bases; nucleotides outside the gene matches: 14. This CDR3 reads CASSMVSIGVAGGDTQYF. DNA for the CDR3: TGTGCCAGTAGTATGGTATCGATCGGCGTAGCGGGAGGGGATACGCAGTATTTT.

This clonotype was recorded a few times. The rearrangement joins TRBV5-4 to TRBJ2-6; D gene ambiguous. This CDR3 comprises 18 residues. The V gene's germline CDR1 is SGHNT and CDR2 YYREEE (reference sequence). Trimming removed 0 bases from V and 2 bases from J, with 15 bases in between. CDR3 amino acids: CASSLVGRNPPGANVLTF. CDR3 in DNA: TGTGCCAGCAGCTTGGTTGGCAGGAACCCTCCTGGGGCCAACGTCCTGACTTTC.

A few counts support this clonotype. The chain is built from TRBV29-1 and TRBJ2-3; D is perhaps TRBD1 (6 bases). V lost 1 base and J 5 bases, leaving 10 bases between the germline ends. The germline CDR1 and CDR2 sequences are SQVTM and ANQGSEA. This CDR3 contains 13 residues. CDR3 region: CSVEAGQKDTQYF. CDR3 nucleotide sequence: TGCAGCGTTGAAGCAGGACAGAAAGATACGCAGTATTTT.

The V gene is TRBV12-3 or TRBV12-4, the J gene TRBJ1-2; D possibly corresponds to TRBD1 (5 bases). The CDR3 length is 15 residues. Trimming left V 5 bases short and J 4 bases short, with 17 bases between. CDR3 nucleotides: TGTGCCAGCAGTCTAGTTGCAGGCGGGGCCTATGGCTACACCTTC. It translates to CASSLVAGGAYGYTF.

This clonotype was seen a handful of times. The chain joins TRBV2 to TRBJ1-3, with D hard to call. The CDR3 runs to 13 residues. V lost 8 bases to trimming and J lost 0 bases, with 8 bases between them. CDR1 is SNHLY and CDR2 is FYNNEI in the germline V gene. The CDR3 DNA reads as TGTGCCAGCCGAAGGGTCTCTGGAAACACCATATATTTT. It specifies CASRRVSGNTIYF.

This clonotype showed up just a few times. The chain combines TRBV29-1 with TRBJ2-1; D is ambiguous. Germline V gives CDR1 SQVTM, CDR2 ANQGSEA. The CDR3 length is 12 residues. V gave up 4 bases and J gave up 6 bases, with 10 bases separating them. The CDR3 sequence is CSVVANSNEQFF. CDR3 nucleotide sequence: TGCAGCGTTGTAGCCAACTCCAATGAGCAGTTCTTC.

The DNA for the CDR3 is TGCAGCGTTGATCGCGGGCGCACTGAAGCTTTCTTT. Amino acid sequence: CSVDRGRTEAFF. V and J are TRBV29-1 and TRBJ1-1; D not certain. The CDR3 has 12 amino acids. Per the germline V gene, CDR1 is SQVTM and CDR2 is ANQGSEA. Trimming left V 3 bases short and J 4 bases short, with 9 bases between.

The rearrangement links TRBV18 to TRBJ2-7; TRBD2 agrees at 7 bases. The ends lost 6 bases at V and 0 bases at J; junction bases unmatched: 11. In germline, CDR1 is KGHSH, CDR2 LQKENI. CDR3 size: 16 residues. CDR3 coding DNA: TGTGCCAGCTCCCCAATAGGAGCGGGAAGCTCCTACGAGCAGTACTTC. Protein sequence: CASSPIGAGSSYEQYF.

J is TRBJ2-1 and V is TRBV2, with D tentatively TRBD1 (5 bases). Trimming left V 10 bases short and J 4 bases short, with 17 bases between. The CDR3 length is 14 residues. CDR1 SNHLY and CDR2 FYNNEI come from the germline V gene. CDR3 in amino acids: CATGRVGDYNEQFF. The CDR3 DNA reads as TGTGCCACTGGGCGTGTAGGGGATTACAATGAGCAGTTCTTC.

This clonotype came up many times. The V call is TRBV7-2, the J call TRBJ1-6; D possibly corresponds to TRBD1 (5 bases). Germline V gives CDR1 SGHTA, CDR2 FQGNSA. The CDR3 loop spans 16 amino acids. Trimming left V 5 bases short and J 7 bases short, with 18 bases between. The DNA of the CDR3 is TGTGCCAGCAGCAAACCCACCGGGACTTGGAATTCACCCCTCCACTTT. Translation: CASSKPTGTWNSPLHF.

This clonotype was seen more than once but under ten times. CDR3 region: CASSLDPGSNTGELFF. In nucleotides, the CDR3 is TGTGCCAGCAGCTTAGACCCCGGGTCGAACACCGGGGAGCTGTTTTTT. The rearrangement links TRBV7-2 to TRBJ2-2; D is uncertain. This CDR3 has 16 amino acids. CDR1 SGHTA and CDR2 FQGNSA come from the germline V gene. Trimming pared 1 base from V and 0 bases from J, leaving 9 bases between.

V is TRBV21-1 and J is TRBJ1-4. TRBV21-1 is described as a pseudogene. This CDR3 is built from 17 residues. DNA of the CDR3: TGTGCCAGCAGCAAATTAACTATGAGGCGTACAGATGAAAAACTGTTTTTT. This gives the protein CASSKLTMRRTDEKLFF.

This clonotype was seen a few times. This sequence joins TRBV28 and TRBJ2-5; D is unclear. This CDR3 spans 16 amino acids. The V end was cut by 10 bases, the J end by 2 bases, with 23 bases between. Looked up from germline, CDR1 is MDHEN and CDR2 is SYDVKM. The DNA of the CDR3 is TGTGCCACCCAAGCTTGGATACAGTTCCCACAAGAGACCCAGTACTTC. It yields the protein CATQAWIQFPQETQYF.

This clonotype was counted ten times or more. The chain has TRBV10-3 and TRBJ1-2; D possibly corresponds to TRBD1 (6 bases). Germline-derived CDR1 and CDR2 are ENHRY and SYGVKD. V was shortened by 0 bases and J by 6 bases, with 17 bases between the two germline ends. The CDR3 loop spans 16 amino acids. CDR3: CAISESTLAPGDGYTF. The CDR3, as DNA: TGTGCCATCAGTGAGTCGACTCTGGCTCCAGGGGATGGCTACACCTTC.

The CDR3 loop reads CASSGQGSNQPQHF. CDR3 coding DNA: TGTGCCAGTAGCGGACAGGGTAGCAATCAGCCCCAGCATTTT. The chain recombines TRBV19 with TRBJ1-5; 8 nucleotides match TRBD1. In germline, CDR1 is LNHDA, CDR2 SQIVND (reference sequence). The ends lost 6 bases at V and 0 bases at J; junction bases unmatched: 1. The CDR3 has 14 residues.

This clonotype was seen a handful of times. CDR3 protein: CASSYRGRGETQYF. The CDR3 bases are TGTGCCAGCAGTTACCGGGGGCGCGGGGAGACCCAGTACTTC. This chain connects TRBV27 to TRBJ2-5; D assignment may be TRBD1 or TRBD2 (6 bases each). Germline V lookup: CDR1 MNHEY, CDR2 SMNVEV (reference sequence). The CDR3 totals 14 residues. V was clipped by 4 bases and J by 5 bases, with 14 bases between them.

V gene TRBV7-8 combines with J gene TRBJ2-1; D gene unclear. The CDR3 extends over 19 amino acids. V was cut by 1 base and J by 0 bases, with 19 bases left in between. The V gene's germline CDR1 is SGHVS and CDR2 FQNEAQ. The CDR3 sequence is CASSLDGQLAPPSYNEQFF. Written as DNA, the CDR3 is TGTGCCAGCAGCTTAGACGGCCAGCTTGCACCTCCCTCCTACAATGAGCAGTTCTTC.

This clonotype has at least ten counts. The rearrangement joins TRBV6-5 to TRBJ1-2, with D perhaps matching TRBD1 (5 bases). CDR1 is MNHEY and CDR2 is SVGAGI in the germline V gene. V was cut by 0 bases and J by 0 bases, with 8 bases left in between. The CDR3 has 15 residues. This CDR3 is CASSYSDTTNYGYTF. DNA of the CDR3: TGTGCCAGCAGTTACTCGGACACGACTAACTATGGCTACACCTTC.

Note on this clonotype: Germline is not matched at one junction end, which may reflect a read error. V gene TRBV4-1 combines with J gene TRBJ1-2; tentatively, D is TRBD1 (5 bases). Germline V CDR1 and CDR2: MGHRA, YSYEKL. The CDR3 loop spans 14 amino acids. The CDR3 sequence is CASGQGPGPQGYTF. For the CDR3, the DNA is TGCGCCAGCGGCCAAGGGCCAGGGCCTCAGGGCTACACCTTC.

In regard to this clonotype: This could be a read error, since a much larger clone is one nucleotide away. The chain couples TRBV5-1 to TRBJ2-1; no reliable D call. The CDR3 totals 15 residues. Germline V gives CDR1 SGHRS, CDR2 YFSETQ. CDR3 DNA: TGCGTCAGCACCATCGAGTTACTCTCCTACAATGAGCAGTTCTTC. Amino acid sequence: CVSTIELLSYNEQFF.

This clonotype has only a few counts. The rearrangement uses TRBV29-1 and TRBJ2-1; D gene uncertain. Trimming removed 4 bases from V and 4 bases from J, with 8 bases in between. This CDR3 is 12 amino acids long. CDR1 and CDR2 from the germline V gene are SQVTM and ANQGSEA. CDR3 nucleotides: TGCAGCGTTGCGGCGAGGTACAATGAGCAGTTCTTC. Translated: CSVAARYNEQFF.

The rearrangement links TRBV3-1 to TRBJ1-2; D might be TRBD1 (6 bases). This CDR3 region has 13 residues. Germline V gene lookup returns CDR1 LGHDT and CDR2 YNNKEL (reference sequence). V dropped 4 bases and J dropped 4 bases, with 10 bases sitting between them. The CDR3 DNA is TGTGCCAGCAGCCTCAGGGGAGCCTATGGCTACACCTTC. This encodes CASSLRGAYGYTF.

This clonotype was detected only a few times. The chain carries TRBV18 and TRBJ1-6; 9 bases match TRBD1. The V gene's germline CDR1 is KGHSH and CDR2 LQKENI. The CDR3 is 14 amino acids. The junction had 5 bases not matched to a gene; V was cut back by 6 bases and J by 8 bases. CDR3 amino acids: CASSLDRGDSPLHF. Written as DNA, the CDR3 is TGTGCCAGCTCCCTGGACAGGGGTGATTCACCCCTCCACTTT.

This clonotype was picked up a small number of times. The chain recombines TRBV27 with TRBJ2-7; a possible D gene is TRBD1 (6 bases). Trimming pared 0 bases from V and 5 bases from J, leaving 17 bases between. The CDR3 is 16 residues long. Germline CDR1 is MNHEY and CDR2 is SMNVEV (reference sequence). The DNA of the CDR3 is TGTGCCAGCAGTTTATCGCCCGGGACACGGGGTGACGAGCAGTACTTC. Amino acids: CASSLSPGTRGDEQYF.

The chain links TRBV29-1 to TRBJ2-7; D is uncertain. The CDR3 consists of 13 residues. CDR1 SQVTM and CDR2 ANQGSEA come from the germline V gene. The CDR3 sequence is CSAEDAPRGEQYF. Here the CDR3 DNA reads TGCAGTGCGGAAGACGCCCCTCGCGGCGAGCAGTACTTC.

This clonotype showed up just a few times. The J gene is TRBJ1-2, the V gene TRBV30, with D possibly matching TRBD1 (5 bases). CDR3 length: 12 amino acids. Looked up from germline, CDR1 is GTSNPN and CDR2 is SVGIG (reference sequence). Trimming pared 5 bases from V and 4 bases from J, leaving 11 bases between. CDR3 nucleotides: TGTGCCTGGGAGACAGTCATCTATGGCTACACCTTC. This codes for CAWETVIYGYTF.

This clonotype was seen at least ten times. The rearrangement uses TRBV7-6 and TRBJ1-1; D perhaps matches TRBD1 (6 bases). The ends were cut back, 4 bases at V and 3 bases at J, with 15 bases in the middle. Germline lookup yields CDR1 SGHVS and CDR2 FNYEAQ. The CDR3 totals 15 residues. The CDR3 protein is CASSSGAKGDTEAFF. CDR3 nucleotides: TGTGCCAGCAGCTCAGGGGCTAAAGGCGACACTGAAGCTTTCTTT.

Concerning this clonotype itself: One base away lies a much larger clone, so this may be a sequencing read error. The chain employs TRBV18 and TRBJ1-6; a possible D gene is TRBD1 (6 bases). There are 16 residues in the CDR3. Per the germline V gene, CDR1 is KGHSH and CDR2 is LQKENI. The CDR3 nucleotides read TGTGCCAACTCACCCGGAGGGGGGGCCTATAATTCACCCCTCCACTTT. Encoded protein: CANSPGGGAYNSPLHF.